These T cell receptor beta chains were read from a single sample in a study of T cell changes during pregnancy in multiple sclerosis. This table comes from immunoSEQ multiplex PCR, and its TCRdb copy is limited to in-frame clones, with some not included. The table lists 75,000 to 100,000 clones, 90% of them singletons, with roughly 0.77% in the top ten. This material consisted of peripheral blood, taken in the second trimester of pregnancy. The source is a female donor in good health, enrolled as a control in a pregnancy study. Each CDR3 is given with its conserved first and last residue. The D gene is left open where the match is weak. Some rows have no size entry. The others give once, few or many, or a class for an expanded clone.

d_gene: -
abundance: -
j_gene: TRBJ1-1
v_gene: TRBV7-9
CDR3nt: TGTGCCAGCAGGCTGACAGACACTGAAGCTTTCTTT
CDR3aa: CASRLTDTEAFF

d_gene: TRBD1
abundance: once
j_gene: TRBJ1-1
v_gene: TRBV5-4
CDR3nt: TGTGCCAGCAGCTCTGGGGACAGGGGTACTGAAGCTTTCTTT
CDR3aa: CASSSGDRGTEAFF

d_gene: -
abundance: -
j_gene: TRBJ1-3
v_gene: TRBV30
CDR3nt: TGTGCCTGGAGTGGGGCGGGGGTGACTGGAAACACCATATATTTT
CDR3aa: CAWSGAGVTGNTIYF

d_gene: TRBD1
abundance: -
j_gene: TRBJ1-2
v_gene: TRBV4-2
CDR3nt: TGTGCCAGCGTGGGACAGGGAAACTATGGCTACACCTTC
CDR3aa: CASVGQGNYGYTF

d_gene: -
abundance: -
j_gene: TRBJ2-5
v_gene: TRBV18
CDR3nt: TGTGCCAGCTCACCAGCTGGAGGAAGGGTGACCCAGTACTTC
CDR3aa: CASSPAGGRVTQYF

d_gene: -
abundance: -
j_gene: TRBJ1-2
v_gene: TRBV11-2
CDR3nt: TGTGCCAGCAGCTATGTTCCAAGGGGGGGCACAGGGATTTATGGCTACACCTTC
CDR3aa: CASSYVPRGGTGIYGYTF

d_gene: TRBD1
abundance: once
j_gene: TRBJ1-2
v_gene: TRBV18
CDR3nt: TGTGCCAGCTCACCACGGGACAGGGGTCATGGCTACACCTTC
CDR3aa: CASSPRDRGHGYTF

d_gene: -
abundance: few
j_gene: TRBJ2-7
v_gene: TRBV2
CDR3nt: TGTGCCAGCAGTGACGTATCCTACGAGCAGTACTTC
CDR3aa: CASSDVSYEQYF

d_gene: TRBD1
abundance: once
j_gene: TRBJ1-4
v_gene: TRBV4-1
CDR3nt: TGCGCCAGCAGCCGCCCGGGACAGTCAAATGAAAAACTGTTTTTT
CDR3aa: CASSRPGQSNEKLFF

d_gene: -
abundance: -
j_gene: TRBJ2-5
v_gene: TRBV5-1
CDR3nt: TGCGCCAGCAGCTGGGGGAGGAGGGCTGAGACCCAGTACTTC
CDR3aa: CASSWGRRAETQYF

d_gene: -
abundance: -
j_gene: TRBJ1-5
v_gene: TRBV5-8
CDR3nt: TGTGCCAGCAGCTTGGGTAGCGTCAATCAGCCCCAGCATTTT
CDR3aa: CASSLGSVNQPQHF

d_gene: -
abundance: -
j_gene: TRBJ2-3
v_gene: TRBV14
CDR3nt: TGTGCCAGCAGCCGAGTCACAGATACGCAGTATTTT
CDR3aa: CASSRVTDTQYF

d_gene: TRBD1
abundance: -
j_gene: TRBJ1-2
v_gene: TRBV7-8
CDR3nt: TGTGCCAGCACCGAGACCCGACAGGGTCTATCCTATGGCTACACCTTC
CDR3aa: CASTETRQGLSYGYTF

d_gene: -
abundance: -
j_gene: TRBJ1-1
v_gene: TRBV28
CDR3nt: TGTGCCAGCAGTTTGGGCTGGAACACTGAAGCTTTCTTT
CDR3aa: CASSLGWNTEAFF

d_gene: TRBD1
abundance: -
j_gene: TRBJ1-2
v_gene: TRBV5-6
CDR3nt: TGTGCCAGCAGCCTCGGACAGGGGGGGGTCTATGGCTACACCTTC
CDR3aa: CASSLGQGGVYGYTF

d_gene: TRBD1
abundance: -
j_gene: TRBJ2-5
v_gene: TRBV7-7
CDR3nt: TGTGCCAGCAGCTACGGGTGGGCAGGGGGCGAGGAGACCCAGTACTTC
CDR3aa: CASSYGWAGGEETQYF

d_gene: TRBD2
abundance: -
j_gene: TRBJ2-2
v_gene: TRBV7-2
CDR3nt: TGTGCCAGCAGCACACTGGGACTAGCGGGGGCGAACACCGGGGAGCTGTTTTTT
CDR3aa: CASSTLGLAGANTGELFF